Each of the 26 T cell receptor beta chains below was sequenced from the same sample in a study of blood T cell repertoires in COVID-19. Measured with immunoSEQ multiplex PCR; TCRdb has only the in-frame clones, and not every one. The table lists a few hundred thousand clones, 92% of them singletons. The sequencing sample was made of PBMCs or T cells enriched from blood (not recorded which). The receptor source for this set is a woman aged 25 to 39 who had recovered from COVID-19.

CDR3 bases: TGTGCCAGCAGCGCGGACGGGGTCTATGGCTACACCTTC. Translating gives CASSADGVYGYTF. The V call is TRBV9, the J call TRBJ1-2; D call uncertain. The V gene's germline CDR1 is SGDLS and CDR2 YYNGEE. The CDR3 is 13 amino acids. V was shortened by 3 bases and J by 4 bases, with 10 bases between the two germline ends.

The chain is built from TRBV3-1 (or the pseudogene TRBV3-2) and TRBJ1-1; no definite D call. Trimming cost V 2 bases and J 1 base, with 11 bases left between them. The CDR3 is 15 amino acids. Germline CDR1 is LGHDT and CDR2 is YNNKEL (reference sequence). The CDR3 coding sequence is TGTGCCAGCAGCCAAACGCTGGGGAGGAACACTGAAGCTTTCTTT. Protein: CASSQTLGRNTEAFF.

The sample holds one count of this clone. The rearrangement joins TRBV5-1 to TRBJ2-3; 12 bases agree with TRBD1. V shed 4 bases, J shed 4 bases, and the junction held 4 bases outside the gene matches. The CDR3 contains 15 residues. CDR1 SGHRS and CDR2 YFSETQ come from the germline V gene. CDR3 in amino acids: CASSTGQGASDTQYF. The CDR3 bases are TGCGCCAGCAGCACGGGACAGGGGGCATCAGATACGCAGTATTTT.

The chain couples TRBV12-3 or TRBV12-4 to TRBJ1-2; D not certain. This CDR3 is built from 13 residues. The V end lost 3 bases, the J end lost 7 bases, and 12 bases lay between the germline ends. The CDR3 loop reads CASSFWEEGGYTF. In nucleotides, the CDR3 is TGTGCCAGCAGTTTCTGGGAGGAAGGTGGCTACACCTTC.

This chain connects TRBV6-5 to TRBJ1-2; D is possibly TRBD1 (6 bases). This CDR3 has 15 residues. Germline CDR1 reads MNHEY; CDR2 reads SVGAGI. Between the trimmed V and J ends, which lost 2 bases and 2 bases, there was a span of 12 bases. The CDR3 DNA sequence: TGTGCCAGCAGTTACGCTCAGGGGCGGAACTATGGCTACACCTTC. Translation gives CASSYAQGRNYGYTF.

The V and J genes are TRBV4-1 and TRBJ1-5; TRBD1 is a possible D gene (5 bases). Trimming cost V 4 bases and J 5 bases, with 12 bases left between them. Per germline, CDR1 MGHRA and CDR2 YSYEKL. This CDR3 comprises 14 residues. CDR3 nucleotides: TGCGCCAGCAGCCGGACACCGGGGGATCAGCCCCAGCATTTT. Amino acids: CASSRTPGDQPQHF.

The chain employs TRBV28 and TRBJ1-1; D remains unclear. Germline V gene data show CDR1 as MDHEN and CDR2 as SYDVKM. V was cut by 7 bases and J by 0 bases, with 9 bases left in between. The CDR3 is 13 residues long. This chain's CDR3 is CASNPQLNTEAFF. For the CDR3, the DNA is TGTGCCAGCAATCCACAATTGAACACTGAAGCTTTCTTT.

J is TRBJ1-1 and V is TRBV5-4, with TRBD1 as a possible D gene (5 bases). Between the trimmed V and J ends, which lost 4 bases and 3 bases, there was a span of 16 bases. Germline V lookup: CDR1 SGHNT, CDR2 YYREEE (reference sequence). The CDR3 sequence is 15 residues long. This chain's CDR3 is CASSPGVTEDTEAFF. In nucleotides, the CDR3 is TGTGCCAGCAGCCCGGGGGTAACGGAGGACACTGAAGCTTTCTTT.

This sequence joins TRBV10-3 and TRBJ2-1; the match to TRBD2 covers 8 bases. Germline trimming cut 10 bases from V and 8 bases from J; bases unmatched to any gene: 4. The length of the CDR3 is 11 residues. Germline V lookup: CDR1 ENHRY, CDR2 SYGVKD. Written as DNA, the CDR3 is TGTGCCAGCAAGACTAGCGATGAGCAGTTCTTC. Translation gives CASKTSDEQFF.

The rearrangement joins TRBV6-5 to TRBJ1-2; TRBD1 agrees at 9 bases. Germline V gene lookup returns CDR1 MNHEY and CDR2 SVGAGI. Unmatched junction bases numbered 8, after V lost 7 bases and J lost 5 bases. This CDR3 is built from 14 residues. The CDR3 loop is CASTLTGGRYGYTF. In DNA, the CDR3 is TGTGCCAGCACCCTGACAGGGGGTCGGTATGGCTACACCTTC.

The chain uses TRBV12-5 and TRBJ2-1; 7 positions agree with TRBD1. Germline CDR1 reads LGHNT; CDR2 reads FRNRAP. The CDR3 covers 13 residues. Trimming removed 5 bases from V and 7 bases from J; junction bases left unmatched: 5. CDR3 nucleotide sequence: TGTGCTAGTGGTGGGACAGTAGAGAATGAGCAGTTCTTC. Protein: CASGGTVENEQFF.

In its sample, this clone was seen a few times. The chain has TRBV6-1 and TRBJ2-7; TRBD1 matches at 10 bases. Germline V gene lookup returns CDR1 MNHNS and CDR2 SASEGT. V lost 3 bases, J lost 2 bases, and 7 bases stayed unmatched. CDR3 length: 16 residues. This CDR3 reads CASSDPGQGIPYEQYF. Here the CDR3 DNA reads TGTGCCAGCAGTGACCCGGGACAGGGGATACCCTACGAGCAGTACTTC.

The chain employs TRBV4-3 and TRBJ2-3; TRBD2 matches 9 bases. In germline, CDR1 is LGHNA, CDR2 YSLEER. The CDR3 totals 18 residues. Germline trimming cut 0 bases from V and 6 bases from J; bases unmatched to any gene: 13. The CDR3 DNA sequence: TGCGCCAGCAGCCAAGATTTCGCGGCGGGGGGGCTTGAGGATACGCAGTATTTT. Protein: CASSQDFAAGGLEDTQYF.

The chain couples TRBV19 to TRBJ1-4, with D uncertain. Between the trimmed V and J ends, which lost 6 bases and 0 bases, there was a span of 8 bases. This CDR3 spans 14 amino acids. The V gene's germline CDR1 is LNHDA and CDR2 SQIVND (reference sequence). Written as DNA, the CDR3 is TGTGCCAGTAGCGTGGCCCCAACTAATGAAAAACTGTTTTTT. Translated, it gives CASSVAPTNEKLFF.

The V gene is TRBV9, the J gene TRBJ2-7, with 9 bases lining up with TRBD2. The junction had 11 bases not matched to a gene; V was cut back by 0 bases and J by 7 bases. From germline, CDR1 is SGDLS and CDR2 YYNGEE. This CDR3 spans 16 amino acids. The CDR3 nucleotides read TGTGCCAGCAGCGTAGAGTTGATAGCGGGGGCTGGTGAGCAGTACTTC. It yields the protein CASSVELIAGAGEQYF.

The chain joins TRBV6-5 to TRBJ1-2; a possible D gene is TRBD1 (5 bases). This CDR3 has 15 amino acids. Trimming cost V 4 bases and J 3 bases, with 15 bases left between them. Germline assignment: CDR1 MNHEY and CDR2 SVGAGI. CDR3 in DNA: TGTGCCAGCAGTTTACGCGGGACCGCTGACTATGGCTACACCTTC. This encodes CASSLRGTADYGYTF.

CDR3 region: CATGTYFYEQYF. As DNA, the CDR3 is TGTGCCACCGGGACTTACTTCTACGAGCAGTACTTC. V gene TRBV5-4 combines with J gene TRBJ2-7, with D perhaps matching TRBD2 (6 bases). V lost 9 bases and J 3 bases, leaving 13 bases between the germline ends. In germline, CDR1 is SGHNT, CDR2 YYREEE (reference sequence). The CDR3 is 12 amino acids.

The chain couples TRBV18 to TRBJ2-6; 8 nucleotides line up with TRBD1. Per the germline V gene, CDR1 is KGHSH and CDR2 is LQKENI. CDR3 size: 18 residues. V trimming: 3 bases; J trimming: 0 bases; junction bases outside the gene matches: 7. CDR3 region: CASSPQGATDSGANVLTF. CDR3 coding DNA: TGTGCCAGCTCACCGCAGGGGGCTACCGACTCTGGGGCCAACGTCCTGACTTTC.

The V call is TRBV28, the J call TRBJ2-7; TRBD1 agrees at 7 bases. The CDR3 has 14 residues. Per the germline V gene, CDR1 is MDHEN and CDR2 is SYDVKM. The V gene end was trimmed by 6 bases and the J gene end by 2 bases; junction bases not matched to a gene: 7. The CDR3 protein is CASSTMGTAYEQYF. For the CDR3, the DNA is TGTGCCAGCAGCACTATGGGGACAGCCTACGAGCAGTACTTC.

The J gene is TRBJ2-1, the V gene TRBV19, with 12 positions matching TRBD2. V lost 3 bases, J lost 7 bases, and 4 bases stayed unmatched. The CDR3 is made up of 15 amino acids. Germline CDR1 reads LNHDA; CDR2 reads SQIVND (reference sequence). The CDR3 region has the DNA TGTGCCAGTAGTATGCGACTAGCGGGGGCAAATGAGCAGTTCTTC. The encoded protein is CASSMRLAGANEQFF.

The chain couples TRBV28 to TRBJ2-1; weak D call: TRBD2 (5 bases). Germline V gives CDR1 MDHEN, CDR2 SYDVKM. This CDR3 region has 14 residues. The V end lost 7 bases, the J end lost 5 bases, and 15 bases lay between the germline ends. The CDR3 DNA reads as TGTGCCAGCAAGGGAGTAGTGGCCAACAATGAGCAGTTCTTC. It codes for CASKGVVANNEQFF.

V is TRBV4-2 and J is TRBJ2-2; 8 bases match TRBD2. The CDR3 extends over 14 amino acids. The ends lost 7 bases at V and 6 bases at J; junction bases unmatched: 7. Germline V gives CDR1 LGHNA, CDR2 YNFKEQ. This CDR3 reads CASTPGLGSGELFF. For the CDR3, the DNA is TGTGCCAGCACCCCGGGACTAGGTTCCGGGGAGCTGTTTTTT.

This clone showed up just a few times. This chain connects TRBV5-4 to TRBJ2-3; TRBD1 matches 7 bases. The CDR3 is 14 residues long. CDR1 and CDR2 (germline): SGHNT, YYREEE (reference sequence). Unmatched junction bases numbered 8, after V lost 6 bases and J lost 4 bases. CDR3 DNA: TGTGCCAGCAACCTTCCAGGGGGTTCAGATACGCAGTATTTT. It translates to CASNLPGGSDTQYF.

This clone has more than one count but fewer than ten. This chain connects TRBV30 to TRBJ1-6; D gene uncertain. Germline CDR1 GTSNPN, CDR2 SVGIG (reference sequence). The CDR3 is 11 residues long. V was cut by 4 bases and J by 5 bases, with 3 bases left in between. CDR3 loop: CAWTDNSPLHF. CDR3 coding DNA: TGTGCCTGGACAGATAATTCACCCCTCCACTTT.

This clone was picked up one time. The chain is built from TRBV5-1 and TRBJ2-7; 12 positions match TRBD2. The CDR3 loop spans 17 amino acids. From germline, CDR1 is SGHRS and CDR2 YFSETQ. V was pared by 3 bases and J by 0 bases, with 7 bases of the junction left unmatched. The chain's CDR3 is CASSWTSGTLFSYEQYF. The CDR3 nucleotides are TGCGCCAGCAGCTGGACTAGCGGGACCCTCTTCTCCTACGAGCAGTACTTC.

V gene TRBV7-9 combines with J gene TRBJ2-3, with D unresolved. The CDR3 consists of 8 residues. Germline CDR1 reads SEHNR; CDR2 reads FQNEAQ (reference sequence). The CDR3 region is CGEDTQYF. CDR3 in DNA: TGTGGCGAAGATACGCAGTATTTT.